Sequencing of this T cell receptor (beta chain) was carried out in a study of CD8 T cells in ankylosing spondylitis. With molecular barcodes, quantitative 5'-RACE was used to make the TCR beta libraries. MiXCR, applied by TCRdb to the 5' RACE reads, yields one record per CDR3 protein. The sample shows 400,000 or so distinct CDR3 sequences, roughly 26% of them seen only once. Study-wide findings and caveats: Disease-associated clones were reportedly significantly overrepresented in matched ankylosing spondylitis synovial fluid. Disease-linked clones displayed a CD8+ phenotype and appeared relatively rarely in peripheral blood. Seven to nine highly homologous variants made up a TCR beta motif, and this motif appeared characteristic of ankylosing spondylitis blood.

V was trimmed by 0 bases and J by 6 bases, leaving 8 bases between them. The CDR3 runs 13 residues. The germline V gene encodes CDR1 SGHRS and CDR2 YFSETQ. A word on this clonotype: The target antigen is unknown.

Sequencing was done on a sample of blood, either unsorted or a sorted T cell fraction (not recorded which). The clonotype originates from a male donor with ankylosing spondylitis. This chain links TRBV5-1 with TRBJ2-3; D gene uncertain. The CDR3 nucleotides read TGCGCCAGCAGCTTGGATTCCGGTGATACGCAGTATTTT. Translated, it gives CASSLDSGDTQYF.